This T cell receptor beta chain was sequenced during a study of blood T cell repertoires in COVID-19. Study at large: The cDNA or gDNA used as material had been derived from T cells, B-cell-depleted T cells, or PBMCs.

Profiled with immunoSEQ multiplex PCR; TCRdb holds only in-frame clones, not every one. The sample has fewer than 200,000 clones, roughly 80% seen once. Trimming stripped 2 bases from V and 7 bases from J, with 15 bases between. The CDR3 is made up of 16 amino acids. CDR1 and CDR2 from the germline V gene are SGHTA and FQGNSA. The sequence derives from a man aged 55 to 70 with acute or convalescent COVID-19. The chain combines TRBV7-2 with TRBJ1-6; TRBD1 is a possible D gene (6 bases). Material: peripheral blood. CDR3 in amino acids: CASSLISGVGNSPLHF. The CDR3 region has the DNA TGTGCCAGCAGCTTAATTTCAGGGGTTGGGAATTCACCCCTCCACTTT.